Shown below are 4 T cell receptor beta chains from a single sample sequenced in a study of cytomegalovirus exposure and HLA in healthy donors. 13 Jbeta primers and 60 Vbeta primers were used for the PCR. The data were produced by immunoSEQ multiplex PCR, yet TCRdb's version contains in-frame clones alone and is incomplete. In all, the sample yields some 160,000 clones. Material: PBMCs. Receptors were obtained from a man aged 30-40 years in good health and CMV-seronegative.

This chain links TRBV9 with TRBJ2-3; D is uncertain. Trimming stripped 4 bases from V and 0 bases from J, with 6 bases between. Germline V gene lookup returns CDR1 SGDLS and CDR2 YYNGEE. This CDR3 has 13 residues. For the CDR3, the DNA is TGTGCCAGCAGCCCCTCTAGCACAGATACGCAGTATTTT. Its protein product is CASSPSSTDTQYF. Using reference TRBV9 and TRBJ2-3 for the parts outside the CDR3, the full variable domain is DSGVTQTPKHLITATGQRVTLRCSPRSGDLSVYWYQQSLDQGLQFLIQYYNGEERAKGNILERFSAQQFPDLHSELNLSSLELGDSALYFCASSPSSTDTQYFGPGTRLTVL.

This chain uses TRBV10-1 with TRBJ1-1; 11 positions match TRBD1. This CDR3 is 15 amino acids long. J lost 3 bases, V lost 5 bases, and 5 bases had no gene match. The germline CDR1 and CDR2 sequences are WNHNN and SYGVQD (reference sequence). The CDR3 DNA follows: TGCGCCAGCAGTCGGGGGACAGGGGGTTACACTGAAGCTTTCTTT. Amino acid sequence: CASSRGTGGYTEAFF.

The chain joins TRBV30 to TRBJ2-4, with 7 bases fitting TRBD2. CDR3 length: 18 amino acids. The ends lost 2 bases at V and 2 bases at J; junction bases unmatched: 15. In germline, CDR1 is GTSNPN, CDR2 SVGIG (reference sequence). As DNA, the CDR3 is TGTGCCTGGAGTCCGCCTGGGGGAGGGCCGTTAACCAAAAACATTCAGTACTTC. It encodes CAWSPPGGGPLTKNIQYF.

The chain combines TRBV10-3 with TRBJ1-5; no clear D gene. The CDR3 spans 17 residues. CDR1 ENHRY and CDR2 SYGVKD come from the germline V gene. Trimming took 2 bases from V and 2 from J, leaving 16 bases between them. CDR3 sequence: CAISEGGLGQGNQPQHF. The CDR3 DNA is TGTGCCATCAGTGAGGGAGGGTTAGGGCAGGGCAATCAGCCCCAGCATTTT.